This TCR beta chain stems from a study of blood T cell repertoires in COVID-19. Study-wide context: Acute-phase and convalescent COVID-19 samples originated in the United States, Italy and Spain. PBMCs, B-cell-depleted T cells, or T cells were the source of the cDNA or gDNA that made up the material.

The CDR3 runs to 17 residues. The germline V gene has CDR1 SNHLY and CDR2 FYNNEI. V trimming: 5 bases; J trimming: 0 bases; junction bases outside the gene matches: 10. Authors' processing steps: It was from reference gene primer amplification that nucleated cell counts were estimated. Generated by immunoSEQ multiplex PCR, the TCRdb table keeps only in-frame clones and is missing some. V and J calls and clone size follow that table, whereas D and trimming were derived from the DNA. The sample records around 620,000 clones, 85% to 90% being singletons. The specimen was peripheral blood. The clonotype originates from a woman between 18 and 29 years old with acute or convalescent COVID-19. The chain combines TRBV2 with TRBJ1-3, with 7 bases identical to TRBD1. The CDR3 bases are TGTGCCAGCAGTTCATCAAGACAGGGCAACTCTGGAAACACCATATATTTT. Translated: CASSSSRQGNSGNTIYF.